The clone carrying this T cell receptor beta chain is labeled as medium-sized. The antigen is unknown. The sample belongs to a study of T cells after posttransplantation cyclophosphamide. Broader study findings: Later blood repertoires were often dominated by clones from the donor CD8+ memory compartment. TRB overlap between skin or GI tissue T cells and blood was limited. After PTCy, TRB diversity resembled that of CNI/methotrexate controls.

Assay: immunoSEQ multiplex PCR; the TCRdb copy retains only in-frame clones and omits some. The sample includes roughly 49,000 clones, none of them occurring once. This CDR3 is 14 amino acids long. V was clipped by 5 bases and J by 6 bases, with 13 bases between them. CDR1 WNHNN and CDR2 SYGVQD come from the germline V gene (reference sequence). This related bone marrow graft donor gave peripheral blood on the day of marrow donation. Sample: PBMCs. This sequence originates from a man aged 40-49 years in good health, CMV-negative, and a related stem cell transplant donor. The chain links TRBV10-1 to TRBJ2-2; maybe TRBD2 (6 bases). The CDR3 sequence is CASSPGTPPGELFF. In nucleotides, the CDR3 is TGCGCCAGCAGTCCCGGGACTCCCCCCGGGGAGCTGTTTTTT.